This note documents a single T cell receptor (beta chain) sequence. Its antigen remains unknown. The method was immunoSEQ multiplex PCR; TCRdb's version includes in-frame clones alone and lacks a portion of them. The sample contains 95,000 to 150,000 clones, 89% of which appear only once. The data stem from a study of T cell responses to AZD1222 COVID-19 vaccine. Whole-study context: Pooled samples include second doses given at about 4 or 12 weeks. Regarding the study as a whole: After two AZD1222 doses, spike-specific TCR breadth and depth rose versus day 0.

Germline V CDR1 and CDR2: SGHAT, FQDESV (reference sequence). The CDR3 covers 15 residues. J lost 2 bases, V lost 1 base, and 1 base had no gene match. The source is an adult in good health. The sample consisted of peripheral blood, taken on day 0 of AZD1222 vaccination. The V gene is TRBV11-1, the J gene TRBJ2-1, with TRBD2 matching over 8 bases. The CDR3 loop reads CASSLDSGAYNEQFF. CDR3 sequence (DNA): TGTGCCAGCAGCTTAGATAGCGGGGCCTACAATGAGCAGTTCTTC.